These 9 T cell receptor beta chains share one sample of origin, sequenced in a study of blood T cell repertoires in COVID-19. The repertoire was sequenced with immunoSEQ multiplex PCR; TCRdb's copy has only in-frame clones and lacks some. The data contain about half a million clones, 80% to 90% of them singletons. Sequenced input: peripheral blood. Receptors originate from a human donor in a cohort sampled during active COVID-19.

The V and J genes are TRBV9 and TRBJ1-1; tentative D call: TRBD1 (6 bases). In germline, CDR1 is SGDLS, CDR2 YYNGEE. The CDR3 contains 14 residues. V lost 6 bases and J lost 1, with 13 bases in between. CDR3 in amino acids: CASKRDTSNTEAFF. The CDR3 DNA sequence: TGTGCCAGCAAAAGGGACACTTCGAACACTGAAGCTTTCTTT.

This chain connects TRBV18 to TRBJ2-1; weak D call: TRBD2 (5 bases). With 1 base removed from V and 16 bases from J, the gap between germline ends came to 20 bases. The CDR3 loop spans 14 amino acids. Per the germline V gene, CDR1 is KGHSH and CDR2 is LQKENI. The CDR3 sequence: CASSPLLEERARFF. Here the CDR3 DNA reads TGTGCCAGCTCACCACTACTAGAGGAGAGAGCAAGATTCTTC.

The chain uses TRBV11-2 and TRBJ1-5, with 7 bases fitting TRBD1. V shed 5 bases, J shed 0 bases, and the junction held 4 bases outside the gene matches. CDR3 length: 15 amino acids. Germline-derived CDR1 and CDR2 are SGHAT and FQNNGV. CDR3 in amino acids: CASSDRVSSNQPQHF. DNA of the CDR3: TGTGCCAGCAGCGACAGGGTTTCTAGCAATCAGCCCCAGCATTTT.

The chain couples TRBV7-9 to TRBJ1-6; 7 bases align to TRBD1. The V gene's germline CDR1 is SEHNR and CDR2 FQNEAQ (reference sequence). The CDR3 runs 15 residues. J was trimmed by 8 bases and V by 5 bases; bases with no gene match: 9. The CDR3 nucleotides read TGTGCCAGCAGCCCGGACCTACAGGGGTATTCACCCCTCCACTTT. Its protein is CASSPDLQGYSPLHF. The complete variable domain, with remaining parts taken from reference TRBV7-9 and TRBJ1-6, reads DTGVSQNPRHKITKRGQNVTFRCDPISEHNRLYWYRQTLGQGPEFLTYFQNEAQLEKSRLLSDRFSAERPKGSFSTLEIQRTEQGDSAMYLCASSPDLQGYSPLHFGNGTRLTVT.

This clone was counted once. V gene TRBV29-1 combines with J gene TRBJ2-2; D is possibly TRBD1 (5 bases). V was shortened by 3 bases and J by 7 bases, with 12 bases between the two germline ends. This CDR3 region has 13 residues. CDR1 is SQVTM and CDR2 is ANQGSEA in the germline V gene. This CDR3 reads CSVDIGVRGELFF. The CDR3 DNA sequence: TGCAGCGTTGATATAGGGGTTCGCGGGGAGCTGTTTTTT.

The gene calls are TRBV6-5 and TRBJ2-1, with a possible D match to TRBD2 (6 bases). Germline CDR1 is MNHEY and CDR2 is SVGAGI. CDR3 length: 15 residues. V was shortened by 2 bases and J by 9 bases, with 17 bases between the two germline ends. The CDR3 loop is CASSYLGGAVGEQFF. CDR3 sequence (DNA): TGTGCCAGCAGTTACCTGGGCGGGGCGGTGGGTGAGCAGTTCTTC.

The chain carries TRBV28 and TRBJ2-2; TRBD2 matches at 9 bases. The V and J ends lost 5 bases and 3 bases, in that order; junction bases with no gene match: 13. Germline V gene sequence: CDR1 MDHEN, CDR2 SYDVKM. CDR3 length equals 18 residues. Written as DNA, the CDR3 is TGTGCCAGCAGTCCGAACTCCGGGACTAGCCCTTACACCGGGGAGCTGTTTTTT. It specifies CASSPNSGTSPYTGELFF.

V usage is TRBV5-4 and J usage is TRBJ2-7; D might be TRBD1 (5 bases). V lost 1 base to trimming and J lost 7 bases, with 9 bases between them. The CDR3 has 12 amino acids. Germline CDR1 is SGHNT and CDR2 is YYREEE (reference sequence). CDR3 sequence: CASSLRGGEQYF. The CDR3 nucleotides are TGTGCCAGCAGCTTGAGGGGTGGGGAGCAGTACTTC.

Worth noting for this clone: The same CDR3 arises from other DNA sequences in this sample as well. The chain combines TRBV30 with TRBJ1-3; D is undetermined. The germline CDR1 and CDR2 sequences are GTSNPN and SVGIG (reference sequence). Trimming removed 1 base from V and 0 bases from J, with 7 bases in between. The CDR3 totals 14 residues. This CDR3 reads CAWSAGYSGNTIYF. The CDR3 DNA reads as TGTGCCTGGAGTGCCGGTTACTCTGGAAACACCATATATTTT.